Listed here are 10 T cell receptor beta chains from one sample, sequenced in a study of PD-L1 blockade in urothelial cancer. The time point here: pretreatment peripheral blood. Only in-frame clones appear in the TCRdb table, and some are missing; sequencing was by immunoSEQ multiplex PCR. This repertoire shows around 100,000 clones, 87% found once; its top ten account for about 2%. Specimen: PBMCs, collected around atezolizumab (anti-PD-L1) treatment. The receptors here all came from a man in his 60s with urothelial cancer.

This clone was seen a single time. The chain's CDR3 is CATRQDTGTDTQYF. DNA of the CDR3: TGCGCCACTAGACAGGACACTGGCACAGATACGCAGTATTTT. This chain connects TRBV5-1 to TRBJ2-3, with D perhaps matching TRBD1 (6 bases). CDR3 length: 14 amino acids. Germline values: CDR1 SGHRS, CDR2 YFSETQ. The V end was cut by 9 bases, the J end by 1 base, with 15 bases between.

The rearrangement joins TRBV7-9 to TRBJ2-2; 10 bases agree with TRBD2. The germline gives CDR1 SEHNR, CDR2 FQNEAQ (reference sequence). CDR3 length equals 17 residues. V lost 3 bases to trimming and J lost 0 bases; unmatched junction nucleotides: 4. CDR3 nucleotides: TGTGCCAGCAGCTTTGGACTAGCGGACCCGAACACCGGGGAGCTGTTTTTT. Its translation is CASSFGLADPNTGELFF. Drawing the rest from reference TRBV7-9 and TRBJ2-2, the complete variable domain is DTGVSQNPRHKITKRGQNVTFRCDPISEHNRLYWYRQTLGQGPEFLTYFQNEAQLEKSRLLSDRFSAERPKGSFSTLEIQRTEQGDSAMYLCASSFGLADPNTGELFFGEGSRLTVL.

This clone appeared a few times. The chain has TRBV9 and TRBJ1-5; D not certain. V gave up 4 bases and J gave up 7 bases, with 15 bases separating them. Germline V gene sequence: CDR1 SGDLS, CDR2 YYNGEE. The CDR3 is made up of 14 amino acids. CDR3 DNA sequence: TGTGCCAGCAGCATGAGGCCTGACGCCCAGCCCCAGCATTTT. It yields the protein CASSMRPDAQPQHF.

This clone was seen a handful of times. V is TRBV2 and J is TRBJ2-3; 14 positions match TRBD2. J was trimmed by 9 bases and V by 4 bases; bases with no gene match: 6. Germline-derived CDR1 and CDR2 are SNHLY and FYNNEI. This CDR3 spans 15 amino acids. This CDR3 reads CASSVETSGGATQYF. CDR3 sequence (DNA): TGTGCCAGCAGTGTTGAGACTAGCGGGGGGGCGACGCAGTATTTT.

This chain uses TRBV6-6 with TRBJ2-1; tentative D call: TRBD2 (6 bases). V lost 5 bases and J 7 bases, leaving 9 bases between the germline ends. Germline values: CDR1 MNHNY, CDR2 SVGAGI (reference sequence). The CDR3 loop spans 12 amino acids. As DNA, the CDR3 is TGTGCCAGCAGTCGGAGGGCGAATGAGCAGTTCTTC. This encodes CASSRRANEQFF.

This rearrangement joins TRBV2 to TRBJ2-5, with 9 bases lining up with TRBD1. The V gene's germline CDR1 is SNHLY and CDR2 FYNNEI. The CDR3 loop spans 15 amino acids. V was clipped by 2 bases and J by 4 bases; unmatched bases: 5. The CDR3 sequence is CASSERGQGGETQYF. The DNA for the CDR3 is TGTGCCAGCAGTGAACGGGGACAGGGTGGAGAGACCCAGTACTTC.

The table lists this clone with a count of one. This chain joins TRBV5-1 and TRBJ2-1, with 7 bases fitting TRBD2. CDR1 and CDR2 (germline): SGHRS, YFSETQ. CDR3 length equals 17 residues. Trimming at V came to 3 bases and at J to 1 base, leaving 10 bases not matched to a gene. DNA of the CDR3: TGCGCCAGCAGCTCGACTTTGCGAGCGGGATCCTACAATGAGCAGTTCTTC. This codes for CASSSTLRAGSYNEQFF.

The genes are TRBV10-3 and TRBJ1-3, with 9 bases fitting TRBD1. Germline-derived CDR1 and CDR2 are ENHRY and SYGVKD. The CDR3 totals 18 residues. With 5 bases clipped from V and 0 bases from J, the junction kept 11 bases outside the gene matches. In nucleotides, the CDR3 is TGTGCCATCAGTAACGGGGACAGGGATCGAAGCTCTGGAAACACCATATATTTT. Encoded protein: CAISNGDRDRSSGNTIYF.

This chain connects TRBV9 to TRBJ2-5, with 16 bases aligning to TRBD2. Germline CDR1 is SGDLS and CDR2 is YYNGEE. After removal of 3 bases from V and 5 bases from J, the junction contained 1 base not matched to a gene. This CDR3 is built from 15 residues. This CDR3 is CASSGGLAGGETQYF. Written as DNA, the CDR3 is TGTGCCAGCAGCGGGGGACTAGCGGGAGGGGAGACCCAGTACTTC.

J is TRBJ2-7 and V is TRBV10-3; TRBD1 matches at 8 bases. V was pared by 1 base and J by 3 bases, with 14 bases of the junction left unmatched. The CDR3 totals 18 residues. Germline values: CDR1 ENHRY, CDR2 SYGVKD. The CDR3: CAISEYLEERTGNYEQYF. CDR3 DNA sequence: TGTGCCATCAGTGAGTACCTGGAGGAAAGGACAGGGAACTACGAGCAGTACTTC.